Following are 2 T cell receptor beta chains from one sample sequenced in a study of shared T cell receptors in the human thymus. Sequencing used immunoSEQ multiplex PCR; TCRdb keeps in-frame clones, though not all of them. The data contain around 68,000 clones, about 95% of them seen just once; the ten biggest clones take up 0.033%. Sequencing was done on a sample of thymocytes. These receptors were obtained from a human donor.

This clone occurred once. CDR3 coding DNA: TGTGCCAGCAGTGAAGCGGGACAGGGTGACCAGCCCCAGCATTTT. The encoded protein is CASSEAGQGDQPQHF. The gene calls are TRBV6-1 and TRBJ1-5, with 9 bases aligning to TRBD1. The CDR3 contains 15 residues. Germline V gene lookup returns CDR1 MNHNS and CDR2 SASEGT. J gave up 7 bases and V 0 bases, and 4 bases lay outside the gene matches.

The rearrangement joins TRBV6-6 to TRBJ1-5; the D is unclear. Germline V gives CDR1 MNHNY, CDR2 SVGAGI (reference sequence). This CDR3 has 15 residues. Trimming stripped 6 bases from V and 11 bases from J, with 23 bases between. The chain's CDR3 is CASSSEAAEGKTQHF. Written as DNA, the CDR3 is TGTGCCAGCAGCTCCGAGGCAGCCGAGGGTAAGACCCAGCATTTT.